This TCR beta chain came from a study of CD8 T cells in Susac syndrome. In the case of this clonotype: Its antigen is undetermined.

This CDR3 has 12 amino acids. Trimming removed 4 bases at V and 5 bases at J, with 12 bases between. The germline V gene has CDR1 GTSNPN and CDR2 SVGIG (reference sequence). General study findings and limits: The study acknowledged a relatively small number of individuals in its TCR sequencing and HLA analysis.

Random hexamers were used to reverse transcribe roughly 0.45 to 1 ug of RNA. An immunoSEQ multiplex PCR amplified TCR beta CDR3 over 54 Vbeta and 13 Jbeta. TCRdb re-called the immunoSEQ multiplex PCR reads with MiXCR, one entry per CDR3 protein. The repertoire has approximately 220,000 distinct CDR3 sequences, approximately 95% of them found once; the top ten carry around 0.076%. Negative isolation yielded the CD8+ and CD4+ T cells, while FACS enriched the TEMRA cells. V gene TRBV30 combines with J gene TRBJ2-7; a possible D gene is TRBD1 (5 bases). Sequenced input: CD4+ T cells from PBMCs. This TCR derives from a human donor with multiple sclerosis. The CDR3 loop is CAWTRVSHEQYF. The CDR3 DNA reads TGTGCCTGGACCAGGGTAAGCCACGAGCAGTACTTC.